A selection of T cell receptor beta chains follows, all from one sample in a study of blood T cell repertoires in COVID-19. TCRdb keeps only in-frame clones here, not all; method: immunoSEQ multiplex PCR. This sample has approximately 260,000 clones, with about nine tenths found just once. Sequencing was done on a sample of peripheral blood. These receptors all come from a man aged 50 or older with acute or convalescent COVID-19. The CDR3 runs from the conserved cysteine through the conserved F or W. D genes are given only for firm matches. Size is stated for part of the rows, as once, few or many counts, or as a class when the clone is expanded.

clone_size d_call j_call v_call cdr3_nt cdr3_aa
- - TRBJ1-1 TRBV18 TGTGCCAGCTCACCTTGGAGGGACACTGAAGCTTTCTTT CASSPWRDTEAFF
- - TRBJ1-2 TRBV3-1/TRBV3-2 TGTGCCAGCAGCCACCCCCGGACGGGAGACTATGGCTACACCTTC CASSHPRTGDYGYTF
- - TRBJ2-7 TRBV9 TGTGCCAGCAGCGTAGATGGATCTGCGGCTTACGAGCAGTACTTC CASSVDGSAAYEQYF
- - TRBJ2-7 TRBV11-2 TGTGCCAGCAACAAACGGGTAGACTACGAGCAGTACTTC CASNKRVDYEQYF
once - TRBJ1-5 TRBV7-9 TGTGCCAGTAGTGGGGGCTCTAGCAATCAGCCCCAGCATTTT CASSGGSSNQPQHF
few - TRBJ2-7 TRBV4-1 TGCGCCAGCAGCCAAGATTGGTCAGGCAGATACGAGCAGTACTTC CASSQDWSGRYEQYF
- TRBD1 TRBJ1-1 TRBV2 TGTGCCAGCAGTAACAGGGGGGGTTGGACTGAAGCTTTCTTT CASSNRGGWTEAFF
- - TRBJ1-1 TRBV19 TGTGCCAGTAGTATCGGGACTGAAGCTTTCTTT CASSIGTEAFF
once - TRBJ2-5 TRBV19 TGTGCCAGTAGAGGGTCGGCGCGCGCCCTCGGGAAGACCCAGTACTTC CASRGSARALGKTQYF
- - TRBJ1-4 TRBV5-1 TGCGCCAGCAGCTTGAGTCAGGCTAATGAAAAACTGTTTTTT CASSLSQANEKLFF
- TRBD1 TRBJ2-4 TRBV4-1 TGCGCCAGCAGCGCCCGGGACAGGGGGGATCGGAACATTCAGTACTTC CASSARDRGDRNIQYF
once TRBD1 TRBJ1-2 TRBV11-2 TGTGCCAGCAGCAGGGACAGGGGGCGGGATGGCTACACCTTC CASSRDRGRDGYTF
- TRBD1 TRBJ1-3 TRBV6-4 TGTGCCAGCAGCACAGGGGCTGGAAACACCATATATTTT CASSTGAGNTIYF
- - TRBJ2-7 TRBV7-2 TGTGCCAGCAGCTCCCCCCGGGCGCCGAGGGGGGAGCAGTACTTC CASSSPRAPRGEQYF
- TRBD1 TRBJ2-4 TRBV6-5 TGTGCCAGCAGCCCGGACAGGAATCGAATAAACATTCAGTACTTC CASSPDRNRINIQYF
once - TRBJ1-1 TRBV3-1/TRBV3-2 TGTGCCAGCAGCCTTAGACGGGGAGTCGGAGCTTTCTTT CASSLRRGVGAFF
- - TRBJ2-7 TRBV3-1/TRBV3-2 TGTGCCAGCAGCCAAGATATGTCACCCGTCCGGGAGCAGTACTTC CASSQDMSPVREQYF
- - TRBJ1-5 TRBV27 TGTGCCAGCGCGGGACTGAGCAATCAGCCCCAGCATTTT CASAGLSNQPQHF
- - TRBJ2-5 TRBV29-1 TGCAGCGCCACCAGGGCCCTTTCCCCCTCAGAGACCCAGTACTTC CSATRALSPSETQYF
- - TRBJ1-2 TRBV7-8 TGTGCCAGCAGCTTAGGACAGCTAGATGGCTACACCTTC CASSLGQLDGYTF
- - TRBJ1-6 TRBV4-1 TGCGCCAGCAGCCAAGACGGGACTTTGGTATCACCCCTCCACTTT CASSQDGTLVSPLHF
- TRBD1 TRBJ1-1 TRBV5-1 TGCGCCAGCAGCGTAAGACAGGGGGATAATAGTGAAGCTTTCTTT CASSVRQGDNSEAFF
once TRBD1 TRBJ1-1 TRBV7-6 TGTGCCAGCAGCCGCCGGGACAGTGCTGAAGCTTTCTTT CASSRRDSAEAFF
- TRBD1 TRBJ2-3 TRBV24-1 TGTGCCACCAGTGACCTGACAGGGGGGGCAGATACGCAGTATTTT CATSDLTGGADTQYF
once TRBD1 TRBJ1-1 TRBV5-1 TGCGCCAGCAGCTATACTTATGGGACAGGGGACCCTGAAGCTTTCTTT CASSYTYGTGDPEAFF
- TRBD1 TRBJ1-1 TRBV12-5 TGTGCTAGTGGCCCAGATACAGGGGGCGCGTGGACTGAAGCTTTCTTT CASGPDTGGAWTEAFF
- - TRBJ1-4 TRBV5-1 TGCGCCAGCAGCTTGGATGGGACGGGGGTTGAAAAACTGTTTTTT CASSLDGTGVEKLFF
- - TRBJ2-5 TRBV18 TGTGCCAGCTCACCAAAGGAGTTCCAAGAGACCCAGTACTTC CASSPKEFQETQYF
- TRBD2 TRBJ2-3 TRBV30 TGTGCCTGGTCCGGGACTAGCGAAACAGATACGCAGTATTTT CAWSGTSETDTQYF
- - TRBJ2-7 TRBV5-4 TGTGCCAGCAGCTTGGGAGGCAGGGGAAACTACGAGCAGTACTTC CASSLGGRGNYEQYF
- - TRBJ2-4 TRBV25-1 TGTGCCAGCTCTCCCACAGCCCTAGCCAAAAACATTCAGTACTTC CASSPTALAKNIQYF
once TRBD2 TRBJ2-1 TRBV5-4 TGTGCCAGCAGCCCTGGCGGGCTAGCGGGGGACAATGAGCAGTTCTTC CASSPGGLAGDNEQFF
- TRBD1 TRBJ1-1 TRBV27 TGTGCCAGCAGTCCTAGCGCGGGACAGACGAACACTGAAGCTTTCTTT CASSPSAGQTNTEAFF
- - TRBJ1-2 TRBV19 TGTGCCAGTACCCTGGGGGGAAACTATGGCTACACCTTC CASTLGGNYGYTF
- - TRBJ2-7 TRBV7-9 TGTGCCAGCAGCTTAGGAGGGAACGGACCCCTATCCTACGAGCAGTACTTC CASSLGGNGPLSYEQYF
- - TRBJ1-4 TRBV6-5 TGTGCCAGCAGTTACTCGGTGAGGGAAAGACTGTTTTTT CASSYSVRERLFF
once TRBD2 TRBJ2-3 TRBV7-9 TGTGCCAGCAGTCCCCGGGGCGCGGGGGGCACAGATACGCAGTATTTT CASSPRGAGGTDTQYF
- - TRBJ1-5 TRBV9 TGTGCCAGCAGCGTAGGTAACCCGAGCGACAATCAGCCCCAGCATTTT CASSVGNPSDNQPQHF
- - TRBJ2-7 TRBV14 TGTGCCAGCAGCCAATTCAGGGGTGCCGAGCAGTACTTC CASSQFRGAEQYF
- - TRBJ1-3 TRBV10-3 TGTGCCATCAGTGAGTTGCGGTTTGGAAACACCATATATTTT CAISELRFGNTIYF
- TRBD1 TRBJ1-6 TRBV5-6 TGTGCCAGCAGCTACGACAGGGGGCCCTATAATTCACCCCTCCACTTT CASSYDRGPYNSPLHF
few - TRBJ1-1 TRBV18 TGTGCCAGCGGGAGGGGCCTCACTGAAGCTTTCTTT CASGRGLTEAFF
- - TRBJ2-7 TRBV6-2/TRBV6-3 TGTGCCAGCAGCCCAAGGGGCGGCCAAAGCTCCTACGAGCAGTACTTC CASSPRGGQSSYEQYF
- - TRBJ1-2 TRBV18 TGTGCCAGCTCACCCCGGGAAGAGGCCAACTATGGCTACACCTTC CASSPREEANYGYTF
once - TRBJ1-2 TRBV9 TGTGCCAGCAGCGTAGCTGAGAGGTACTATGGCTACACCTTC CASSVAERYYGYTF
- - TRBJ2-3 TRBV5-4 TGTGCCAGCAGCGGCGGGGCAGATACGCAGTATTTT CASSGGADTQYF
- TRBD1 TRBJ2-7 TRBV12-3/TRBV12-4 TGTGCCAGCGGGACAGCCTACGAGCAGTACTTC CASGTAYEQYF
- TRBD1 TRBJ1-2 TRBV14 TGTGCCAGCAGCCAAAACCCGGGACAGGGAGGCTATGGCTACACCTTC CASSQNPGQGGYGYTF
- TRBD1 TRBJ2-7 TRBV29-1 TGCAGCGTTGAGCGGACAGGCACCTACGAGCAGTACTTC CSVERTGTYEQYF
- - TRBJ2-3 TRBV11-2 TGTGCCAGCATCCCCCCGGGGAGGACGGATACGCAGTATTTT CASIPPGRTDTQYF